These 10 T cell receptor beta chains share one sample of origin, sequenced in a study of blood T cell repertoires in COVID-19. Data came from immunoSEQ multiplex PCR; TCRdb stores just in-frame clones and leaves some out. The sample consists of 150,000 to 200,000 clones, roughly 80% of them appearing once. Specimen: peripheral blood. The receptors stem from a man in his fifties or sixties who had recovered from COVID-19.

This chain joins TRBV5-1 and TRBJ2-3, with D possibly matching TRBD2 (5 bases). The CDR3 sequence is 15 residues long. V was clipped by 0 bases and J by 7 bases, with 15 bases between them. The V gene's germline CDR1 is SGHRS and CDR2 YFSETQ. The CDR3 region has the DNA TGCGCCAGCAGCTTGGATTCGCTAGCAATAAATACGCAGTATTTT. Its translation: CASSLDSLAINTQYF.

This clone was observed a handful of times. The chain is built from TRBV5-5 and TRBJ1-5, with D perhaps TRBD1 (5 bases). The ends were cut back, 4 bases at V and 2 bases at J, with 13 bases in the middle. The germline V gene encodes CDR1 SGHKS and CDR2 YYEKEE (reference sequence). The CDR3 contains 15 residues. The CDR3 protein is CASSPAPGGNQPQHF. Written as DNA, the CDR3 is TGTGCCAGCAGCCCGGCTCCGGGGGGCAATCAGCCCCAGCATTTT.

The chain is built from TRBV7-2 and TRBJ1-5; D gene uncertain. Trimming took off 3 bases at V and 4 bases at J, with 10 bases between the two ends. Looked up from germline, CDR1 is SGHTA and CDR2 is FQGNSA. The CDR3 covers 14 residues. The CDR3 sequence: CASSFGGKNQPQHF. CDR3 DNA: TGTGCCAGCAGCTTCGGAGGAAAAAATCAGCCCCAGCATTTT.

The CDR3 nucleotides read TGTGCCAGCAGTTACGAAGGGGCGGACACCGGGGAGCTGTTTTTT. This gives the protein CASSYEGADTGELFF. The genes are TRBV6-5 and TRBJ2-2; TRBD1 might be the D (5 bases). V was clipped by 2 bases and J by 3 bases, with 10 bases between them. This CDR3 is 15 amino acids long. Germline assignment: CDR1 MNHEY and CDR2 SVGAGI.

The chain employs TRBV7-2 and TRBJ2-1; TRBD2 matches at 13 bases. This CDR3 is built from 14 residues. The germline V gene encodes CDR1 SGHTA and CDR2 FQGNSA. V was pared by 6 bases and J by 7 bases, with 3 bases of the junction left unmatched. The CDR3 protein is CASRGTSGKNEQFF. The CDR3 nucleotides read TGTGCCAGCAGGGGGACTAGCGGGAAGAATGAGCAGTTCTTC.

The table lists this clone with a count of one. V and J are TRBV19 and TRBJ1-5, with D maybe TRBD1 (6 bases). CDR3 length: 16 amino acids. Looked up from germline, CDR1 is LNHDA and CDR2 is SQIVND (reference sequence). Trimming removed 10 bases at V and 5 bases at J, with 24 bases between. The CDR3 nucleotides read TGTGCCACACAGAAAACAGGGAACACCATGGATCAGCCCCAGCATTTT. It is translated as CATQKTGNTMDQPQHF.

In this sample, this clone turned up a few times. The gene calls are TRBV29-1 and TRBJ1-4, with 11 bases identical to TRBD1. V dropped 4 bases and J dropped 6; count of bases not matched to a gene: 1. The CDR3 is made up of 13 amino acids. Germline CDR1 reads SQVTM; CDR2 reads ANQGSEA. The CDR3 here is CSVGGQGDEKLFF. The CDR3 DNA reads as TGCAGCGTTGGGGGACAGGGGGATGAAAAACTGTTTTTT.

This sequence joins TRBV18 and TRBJ2-7; 8 nucleotides align to TRBD1. The CDR3 is 15 amino acids. The germline CDR1 and CDR2 sequences are KGHSH and LQKENI. Trimming cost V 6 bases and J 3 bases; bases outside gene matches: 10. The CDR3 bases are TGTGCCAGCTCCCCATCAGGGGGCAGAGGCTACGAGCAGTACTTC. Amino acid sequence: CASSPSGGRGYEQYF.

The chain recombines TRBV19 with TRBJ1-5, with D perhaps matching TRBD1 (6 bases). V was cut by 0 bases and J by 6 bases, with 6 bases left in between. CDR3 length: 13 residues. Germline V gives CDR1 LNHDA, CDR2 SQIVND (reference sequence). DNA for the CDR3: TGTGCCAGTAGTATAGAGGGGGCTCAGCCCCAGCATTTT. It translates to CASSIEGAQPQHF.

The chain uses TRBV6-1 and TRBJ2-7; 11 nucleotides match TRBD2. The germline CDR1 and CDR2 sequences are MNHNS and SASEGT. The CDR3 runs 15 residues. V gave up 2 bases and J gave up 4 bases; unmatched junction bases: 4. The DNA for the CDR3 is TGTGCCAGCAGTGAAAGTAGCGGGAGGGAGTACGAGCAGTACTTC. It is translated as CASSESSGREYEQYF.